A selection of T cell receptor beta chains follows, all from one sample in a study of identical twins. Each CDR3 protein is one row after TCRdb ran MiXCR on the 5' RACE reads. The sample lists a few hundred thousand distinct CDR3 sequences, around 9.6% occurring once. The sample was also linked to a second study, of yellow fever vaccine responses in identical twins.

The sequencing sample was made of PBMCs. Receptor source: a woman aged 18-29 years in good health. CDR3s include the opening cysteine and the closing phenylalanine or tryptophan. Clone size is shown for a subset of rows, as once, few, many or a class of expanded clone.

v_call clone_size cdr3_aa
TRBV5-5 many CASSLGGPYTEAFF
TRBV20-1 - CSAQGASGSTEQFF
TRBV28 many CASSSDSSPYEQYF
TRBV20-1 few CSARDPSGGRGYEQYF
TRBV5-1 many CASSPRGGTGTQYF
TRBV7-2 - CASSLAPLLAGEFGELFF
TRBV5-1 many CASSLEGGTVTDTQYF
TRBV7-9 - CASSLVESQETQYF
TRBV12-3/TRBV12-4 many CASSFKIQETQYF
TRBV20-1 few CSARGTSRNEQFF
TRBV10-2 few CASRGGLGNQPQHF
TRBV20-1 few CSALTSGWSSYNEQFF
TRBV4-2 - CASSQEGQGASGANVLTF
TRBV28 - CASSLSGLAEDNEQFF
TRBV5-6 many CASSPRSYRGETQYF
TRBV12-3/TRBV12-4 many CASRSPGASANTGELFF
TRBV5-1 many CASSLVGLAGGNTDTQYF
TRBV24-1 many CATSDPPLDTQYF